The rows below give T cell receptor beta chains drawn from one sample of a study of spatial heterogeneity in lung cancer. In TCRdb, the 5' RACE reads were re-called with MiXCR into one record per CDR3 protein. This sample carries 7,000 to 8,000 distinct CDR3 sequences, approximately 8.3% of them seen once, and the ten largest clones take roughly 4.6%. The sequenced sample was lung tumor tissue, obtained at surgery. The source of these receptors is a male donor with early-stage non-small cell lung cancer. The CDR3 runs from the conserved cysteine through the conserved F or W. D genes are given only for firm matches. Rows give clone size only sometimes, using once, few, many, or a class for an expanded clone.

>TRBJ2-6|.|medium-sized|TRBV7-8
TGTGCCAGTACTGAGGAGCCCTATTCTGGGGCCAACGTCCTGACTTTC
CASTEEPYSGANVLTF
>TRBJ1-1|.|medium-sized|TRBV10-3
TGTGCCATCAGTGGGCAGACAGGAGGAAATGAAGCTTTCTTT
CAISGQTGGNEAFF
>TRBJ2-1|.|many|TRBV12-3/TRBV12-4
TGTGCCAGCAGTTTTGCGTCCAAGAATAATGAGCAGTTCTTC
CASSFASKNNEQFF
>TRBJ1-1|.|.|TRBV4-1
TGCGCCAGCAGCCAAGATATAGGGGTTGGGAACACTGAAGCTTTCTTT
CASSQDIGVGNTEAFF
>TRBJ2-2|.|medium-sized|TRBV29-1
TGCAGCGGTTCCCGGGGGACAAACACCGGGGAGCTGTTTTTT
CSGSRGTNTGELFF
>TRBJ2-1|.|few|TRBV2
TGTGCCAGGCGGCTAACTAGTAAATTCTTC
CARRLTSKFF
>TRBJ1-2|.|many|TRBV4-1
TGCGCCAGCAGCCAAGATCCCAGTGCTAACTATGGCTACACCTTC
CASSQDPSANYGYTF
>TRBJ2-4|TRBD1|many|TRBV2
TGTGCCAGCAGTGAGGTTGCCAGGGGGCCCAAAAACATTCAGTACTTC
CASSEVARGPKNIQYF
>TRBJ2-3|TRBD2|medium-sized|TRBV28
TGTGCCAGCAGTCTTTACACCGGGACTAGCGGCACAGATACGCAGTATTTT
CASSLYTGTSGTDTQYF
>TRBJ2-6|TRBD1|.|TRBV7-2
TGTGCCAGCAGCCAGGGGGCTGGGGCCAACGTCCTGACTTTC
CASSQGAGANVLTF
>TRBJ1-5|TRBD1|few|TRBV7-2
TGTGCCAGCAGCTTAGCGGGACAGTTGGTTCAGCCCCAGCATTTT
CASSLAGQLVQPQHF
>TRBJ2-7|TRBD1|many|TRBV10-3
TGTGCCATCAGTACCTTATCCGGGACAGTAAACTCCTACGAGCAGTACTTC
CAISTLSGTVNSYEQYF
>TRBJ2-2|.|.|TRBV10-3
TGTGCCATTGGCGGGACGTCGGCCGGGGAGCTGTTTTTT
CAIGGTSAGELFF
>TRBJ2-3|.|many|TRBV20-1
TGCAGTGCTAGAGATCGGGGAGCGGCTAGCACAGATACGCAGTATTTT
CSARDRGAASTDTQYF
>TRBJ2-7|TRBD2|medium-sized|TRBV20-1
TGCAGTGCGAAAAACAGCGGGAACACCTACGAGCAGTACTTC
CSAKNSGNTYEQYF
>TRBJ2-2|TRBD2|medium-sized|TRBV5-1
TGCGCCAGCAGCTCCACTTGGACTAGCGGGAGGCCGAAGAACACCGGGGAGCTGTTTTTT
CASSSTWTSGRPKNTGELFF
>TRBJ2-3|TRBD2|medium-sized|TRBV20-1
TGCAGTGCTGGGGGGACTAGCGGGAGAAGCACAGATACGCAGTATTTT
CSAGGTSGRSTDTQYF
>TRBJ2-3|.|many|TRBV4-2
TGTGCCAGCAGCCAAGAACCAGGGGCTAGCACAGATACGCAGTATTTT
CASSQEPGASTDTQYF
>TRBJ2-1|.|medium-sized|TRBV2
TGTGCCAGCGGGGGAAATGAGCAGTTCTTC
CASGGNEQFF
>TRBJ2-5|TRBD2|many|TRBV5-4
TGTGCCAGCAGCTTCGCCCCCCGAAATAGCGGGGGGGGAGAGACCCAGTACTTC
CASSFAPRNSGGGETQYF
>TRBJ1-2|.|medium-sized|TRBV4-2
TGTGCCAGCAGCCAAGAACAGGGAAGCAACTATGGCTACACCTTC
CASSQEQGSNYGYTF
>TRBJ2-5|.|many|TRBV29-1
TGCAGCACATTGGATACAGGGTCCGGGTCCCAGGAGACCCAGTACTTC
CSTLDTGSGSQETQYF
>TRBJ2-6|.|large|TRBV11-3
TGTGCCAGCAGGCTGGACAACTCTGGGGCCAACGTCCTGACTTTC
CASRLDNSGANVLTF
>TRBJ2-6|.|many|TRBV7-8
TGTGCCAGCAGCTTAGCCGGGACCTCTGGGGCCAACGTCCTGACTTTC
CASSLAGTSGANVLTF
>TRBJ2-1|.|many|TRBV2
TGTGCCAGCAGTGAATACAATGAGCAGTTCTTC
CASSEYNEQFF
>TRBJ2-3|TRBD2|many|TRBV20-1
TGCAGTGCTTCCCGACTAGCGGGAATAACAGATACGCAGTATTTT
CSASRLAGITDTQYF
>TRBJ2-5|.|medium-sized|TRBV6-6
TGTGCCAGCAGCTCCCAGGAGACCCAGTACTTC
CASSSQETQYF
>TRBJ2-5|.|many|TRBV28
TGTGCCAGCAGTCAGGGACACTCAGAGACCCAGTACTTC
CASSQGHSETQYF
>TRBJ2-1|.|medium-sized|TRBV20-1
TGCAGTGCTAGAGATTCCGCAGTGGGCAATGAGCAGTTCTTC
CSARDSAVGNEQFF
>TRBJ2-3|TRBD2|medium-sized|TRBV28
TGTGCCAGCACCACTAGCGGGAGAGGAACAGATACGCAGTATTTT
CASTTSGRGTDTQYF
>TRBJ2-5|.|many|TRBV6-1
TGTGCCAGCAGTGAAGCAGGGGAGACCCAGTACTTC
CASSEAGETQYF
>TRBJ1-5|.|medium-sized|TRBV5-5
TGTGCCAGCAGCTTGGCGGAGGCCGGCAATCAGCCCCAGCATTTT
CASSLAEAGNQPQHF
>TRBJ2-7|.|.|TRBV6-5
TGTGCCAGCAGTCGTACTAAGCCCTACGAGCAGTACTTC
CASSRTKPYEQYF
>TRBJ2-1|TRBD2|many|TRBV14
TGTGCCAGCAGCCACTTCGCCGGGACTAGGTACAATGAGCAGTTCTTC
CASSHFAGTRYNEQFF
>TRBJ1-2|.|medium-sized|TRBV25-1
TGTGCCAGCAGTGTCGGGCAAAACTATGGCTACACCTTC
CASSVGQNYGYTF
>TRBJ2-3|.|many|TRBV12-3/TRBV12-4
TGTGCCAGCAGTTTAACGGGTCGAAGGGATACGCAGTATTTT
CASSLTGRRDTQYF
>TRBJ2-5|.|medium-sized|TRBV6-1
TGTGCCAGCAGTGAACAGGGGCAGATCCAGTACTTC
CASSEQGQIQYF
>TRBJ1-4|.|few|TRBV7-3
TGTGCCAGCAGCTTAAACAGCAATGAAAAACTGTTTTTT
CASSLNSNEKLFF
>TRBJ2-3|.|many|TRBV29-1
TGCAGCGTCGCCCCCGGGGGCGGCCCAGATACGCAGTATTTT
CSVAPGGGPDTQYF
>TRBJ2-2|.|medium-sized|TRBV3-1
TGTGCCAGCAGCCAAGACGACACTAACACCGGGGAGCTGTTTTTT
CASSQDDTNTGELFF
>TRBJ2-3|TRBD2|medium-sized|TRBV7-7
TGTGCTAGCAGTCTGACTAGCAGCACAGATACGCAGTATTTT
CASSLTSSTDTQYF
>TRBJ2-7|TRBD2|many|TRBV7-8
TGTGCCAGCAGCTTGAACATCCGAGCGGGAGTCTCCTCCTACGAGCAGTACTTC
CASSLNIRAGVSSYEQYF
>TRBJ2-1|TRBD2|medium-sized|TRBV5-4
TGTGCCAGCAGACCCGGCGTCGGGCTAGCGGGAGCCAATGAGCAGTTCTTC
CASRPGVGLAGANEQFF
>TRBJ2-5|TRBD2|many|TRBV7-8
TGTGCCAGCAGCTCCTCGGCGGACGGGAGGAAATCAGAGACCCAGTACTTC
CASSSSADGRKSETQYF
>TRBJ2-6|TRBD1|many|TRBV10-3
TGTGCCATCAACGGACAGGGGACTGGGGCCAACGTCCTGACTTTC
CAINGQGTGANVLTF
>TRBJ1-1|TRBD1|.|TRBV7-8
TGTGCCAGCAGCGTACCGAGGGACAGGGAGGAAGTTTTGAACACTGAAGCTTTCTTT
CASSVPRDREEVLNTEAFF
>TRBJ2-2|.|many|TRBV5-1
TGCGCCAGCAGCTTGAAGGGTTCCGGGGAGCTGTTTTTT
CASSLKGSGELFF
>TRBJ2-1|.|.|TRBV19
TGTGCCACCACATCCTACAATGAGCAGTTCTTC
CATTSYNEQFF
>TRBJ1-5|.|.|TRBV20-1
TGCAGTGCTAGAGATCAAAGGGGCGGCGTCAATCAGCCCCAGCATTTT
CSARDQRGGVNQPQHF
>TRBJ2-7|.|.|TRBV20-1
TGCAGTGCTAGAGCCCCGGACTCCGCCTACGAGCAGTACTTC
CSARAPDSAYEQYF
>TRBJ1-5|.|medium-sized|TRBV29-1
TGCAGCGTTGGGGGTACAAGGGGGATAGGCAATCAGCCCCAGCATTTT
CSVGGTRGIGNQPQHF
>TRBJ2-7|TRBD2|medium-sized|TRBV5-1
TGCGCCAGCAGCTTGGGTAGCGGGAGAGAGCAGTACTTC
CASSLGSGREQYF
>TRBJ2-3|TRBD1|medium-sized|TRBV20-1
TGCAGTGCTAGCGGGACAGGGATAGATACGCAGTATTTT
CSASGTGIDTQYF
>TRBJ2-7|TRBD2|medium-sized|TRBV27
TGTGCCAGCAGTTCGTTAAGCGGGAGGGCTCGGGAGCAGTACTTC
CASSSLSGRAREQYF
>TRBJ2-7|.|medium-sized|TRBV5-1
TGCGCCAGCAGCTTGGACGGTCGGCAGTACTTC
CASSLDGRQYF
>TRBJ2-7|TRBD2|.|TRBV29-1
TGCAGCGCACGACTAGCGGGAGTTCGGGACGAGCAGTACTTC
CSARLAGVRDEQYF
>TRBJ2-1|.|many|TRBV9
TGTGCCAGCAGCGTGAGCATAGGGACTCACAATGAGCAGTTCTTC
CASSVSIGTHNEQFF
>TRBJ2-5|.|large|TRBV14
TGTGCCAGCAGCCAAAGAGGAGGGCCCTCGGGAGAGACCCAGTACTTC
CASSQRGGPSGETQYF
>TRBJ1-5|TRBD1|medium-sized|TRBV19
TGTGCCAGTAGTATCCCCGGACAGGGTACTCAGCCCCAGCATTTT
CASSIPGQGTQPQHF
>TRBJ2-1|.|many|TRBV5-1
TGCGCCAGCAGCTCCCAAGGCCTAGATCACAATGAGCAGTTCTTC
CASSSQGLDHNEQFF